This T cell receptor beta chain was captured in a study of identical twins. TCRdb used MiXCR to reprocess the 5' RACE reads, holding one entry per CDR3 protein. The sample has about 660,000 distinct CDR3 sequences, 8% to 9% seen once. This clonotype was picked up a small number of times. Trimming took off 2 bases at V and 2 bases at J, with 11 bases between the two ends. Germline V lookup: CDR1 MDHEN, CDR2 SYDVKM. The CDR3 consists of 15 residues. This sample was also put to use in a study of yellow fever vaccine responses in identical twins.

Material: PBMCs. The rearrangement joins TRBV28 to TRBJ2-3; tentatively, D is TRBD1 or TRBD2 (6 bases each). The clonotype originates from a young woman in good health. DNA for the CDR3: TGTGCCAGCAGTTTAAGGGGGGAGGACACAGATACGCAGTATTTT. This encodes CASSLRGEDTDTQYF.